Shown below are 8 T cell receptor beta chains from a single sample sequenced in a study of T-cell memory formation after mild COVID-19. TCRdb used MiXCR to reprocess the 5' RACE reads, holding one entry per CDR3 protein. The sample gives about 400,000 distinct CDR3 sequences, under 20% of which show up once; around a fifth is in the top ten. The sample was PBMCs or a T cell subset sorted from them (not recorded which). The receptor set was obtained from a man between 18 and 29 years old who had mild COVID-19 (a few samples of this study predate the infection). Cell type and time point are not known.

This clonotype was detected only a few times. This chain connects TRBV9 to TRBJ2-3; the match to TRBD2 covers 8 bases. Germline loops: CDR1 SGDLS, CDR2 YYNGEE. The CDR3 is made up of 16 amino acids. The V and J ends lost 0 bases and 7 bases, in that order; junction bases with no gene match: 10. Here the CDR3 DNA reads TGTGCCAGCAGCGTAGCCGGCGGGGGGACCCTGAATACGCAGTATTTT. Translated: CASSVAGGGTLNTQYF.

The table lists this clonotype with many counts. The V gene is TRBV6-2 or TRBV6-3, the J gene TRBJ2-7, with D uncertain. In germline, CDR1 is MNHEY, CDR2 SVGEGT. This CDR3 spans 15 amino acids. The V and J ends lost 2 bases and 3 bases respectively, with 14 bases between them. The CDR3 DNA reads as TGTGCCAGCAGTTACGGTTCTCGACTGGGCTACGAGCAGTACGTC. Its protein product is CASSYGSRLGYEQYV.

V usage is TRBV20-1 and J usage is TRBJ1-5, with D maybe TRBD1 (5 bases). V lost 0 bases to trimming and J lost 5 bases, with 11 bases between them. The V gene's germline CDR1 is DFQATT and CDR2 SNEGSKA (reference sequence). CDR3 length equals 14 residues. The CDR3 loop is CSARDQGVDQPQHF. CDR3 nucleotide sequence: TGCAGTGCTAGAGATCAGGGAGTCGATCAGCCCCAGCATTTT.

CDR3 DNA: TGTGCCAGCAGTGCCCTGACAGGTCGCCAACATGCCCTCCACTTT. Protein sequence: CASSALTGRQHALHF. The chain recombines TRBV6-5 with TRBJ1-6; D might be TRBD1 (6 bases). The CDR3 totals 15 residues. CDR1 and CDR2 from the germline V gene are MNHEY and SVGAGI. V gave up 5 bases and J gave up 14 bases, with 22 bases separating them.

This clonotype has just a few counts. The CDR3 DNA reads TGTGCCAGTAGTATCGAGTGGTCGAATCAGCCCCAGCATTTT. Translation gives CASSIEWSNQPQHF. The chain employs TRBV19 and TRBJ1-5; D gene ambiguous. This CDR3 contains 14 residues. Germline CDR1 reads LNHDA; CDR2 reads SQIVND (reference sequence). V lost 3 bases and J 4 bases, leaving 10 bases between the germline ends.

This clonotype appeared a few times. CDR3 in amino acids: CSVEAWDDGSYEQYV. The DNA of the CDR3 is TGCAGCGTTGAAGCTTGGGATGACGGATCCTACGAGCAGTACGTC. The chain joins TRBV29-1 to TRBJ2-7; D gene unclear. Trimming removed 1 base at V and 1 base at J, with 14 bases between. From germline, CDR1 is SQVTM and CDR2 ANQGSEA. This CDR3 comprises 15 residues.

V usage is TRBV7-9 and J usage is TRBJ2-2, with D unresolved. Germline V lookup: CDR1 SEHNR, CDR2 FQNEAQ (reference sequence). V lost 0 bases and J 5 bases, leaving 10 bases between the germline ends. The CDR3 length is 15 residues. The CDR3 is CASSLAPFRTGELFF. CDR3 in DNA: TGTGCCAGCAGCTTAGCGCCCTTCCGGACCGGGGAGCTGTTTTTT. The full variable domain, completed using reference TRBV7-9 and TRBJ2-2, is DTGVSQNPRHKITKRGQNVTFRCDPISEHNRLYWYRQTLGQGPEFLTYFQNEAQLEKSRLLSDRFSAERPKGSFSTLEIQRTEQGDSAMYLCASSLAPFRTGELFFGEGSRLTVL.

In its sample, this clonotype was seen a few times. The rearrangement joins TRBV6-6 to TRBJ2-5, with D perhaps assigned TRBD1 or TRBD2 (5 bases each). This CDR3 region has 15 residues. Germline V gene sequence: CDR1 MNHNY, CDR2 SVGAGI (reference sequence). The V end was cut by 4 bases, the J end by 5 bases, with 17 bases between. In DNA form, the CDR3 reads TGTGCCAGCAGTTCCAACACCGGGACGCGGGAGACCCAGTACTTC. It translates to CASSSNTGTRETQYF.